The 15 T cell receptor beta chains in this list originate from one sample, sequenced in a study of naive and memory T cell subsets. The SP2 primer and nested alpha and beta constant region primers amplified ligated cDNA in four rounds. From the UMI-ligation and nested PCR reads, TCRdb called clonotypes with MiXCR, one entry per CDR3 protein. The sample consists of several hundred distinct CDR3 sequences, 3.7% of them appearing once. The library had UMIs added by 3' ligation of an oligonucleotide to TCR cDNA. The sequenced sample was skin, obtained from a tuberculin skin test site or a saline-injected site (not recorded which). The receptors come from an adult in good health.

Sample share makes this clonotype medium-sized. The gene calls are TRBV5-1 and TRBJ2-1; 8 bases align to TRBD1. This CDR3 contains 17 residues. Unmatched junction bases numbered 15, after V lost 4 bases and J lost 6 bases. CDR1 and CDR2 (germline): SGHRS, YFSETQ. CDR3 residues: CASSLRDDRGLLNEQFF. The DNA of the CDR3 is TGCGCCAGCAGCCTCCGAGATGACAGGGGCCTACTCAATGAGCAGTTCTTC. The whole variable domain, filled in from reference TRBV5-1 and TRBJ2-1, reads KAGVTQTPRYLIKTRGQQVTLSCSPISGHRSVSWYQQTPGQGLQFLFEYFSETQRNKGNFPGRFSGRQFSNSRSEMNVSTLELGDSALYLCASSLRDDRGLLNEQFFGPGTRLTVL.

This clonotype is medium-sized by share. The genes are TRBV3-1 and TRBJ2-2; D is uncertain. V was shortened by 1 base and J by 6 bases, with 6 bases between the two germline ends. CDR3 length: 13 amino acids. Germline values: CDR1 LGHDT, CDR2 YNNKEL (reference sequence). CDR3 amino acids: CASSQGHPGELFF. CDR3 bases: TGTGCCAGCAGCCAAGGTCACCCCGGGGAGCTGTTTTTT.

Judged by abundance, this clonotype is medium-sized. V is TRBV20-1 and J is TRBJ1-5; D gene unclear. The CDR3 length is 13 residues. The V and J ends lost 1 base and 10 bases respectively, with 14 bases between them. Per the germline V gene, CDR1 is DFQATT and CDR2 is SNEGSKA (reference sequence). CDR3 amino acids: CSARGPGSGPQHF. The CDR3 coding sequence is TGCAGTGCTAGAGGCCCCGGTAGCGGCCCCCAGCATTTT.

By share, this clonotype counts as large (0.1 to 1%). The chain is built from TRBV12-3 or TRBV12-4 and TRBJ2-7; D remains unclear. The CDR3 length is 16 residues. Trimming took 2 bases from V and 2 from J, leaving 16 bases between them. Here the CDR3 DNA reads TGTGCCAGCAGTTTATATCCTTCCGGGCCCACCTACGAGCAGTACTTC. Translated: CASSLYPSGPTYEQYF.

By share, this clonotype ranks as large. The chain employs TRBV29-1 and TRBJ2-1; D is unresolved. V lost 3 bases and J 0 bases, leaving 6 bases between the germline ends. The CDR3 is made up of 13 amino acids. Germline loops: CDR1 SQVTM, CDR2 ANQGSEA. This chain's CDR3 is CSVDGVSYNEQFF. DNA for the CDR3: TGCAGCGTTGACGGAGTCTCCTACAATGAGCAGTTCTTC.

Judged by abundance, this clonotype is large. The V and J genes are TRBV7-8 and TRBJ2-5, with 8 bases that match TRBD2. The V gene's germline CDR1 is SGHVS and CDR2 FQNEAQ. The CDR3 runs to 16 residues. Germline trimming cut 1 base from V and 4 bases from J; bases unmatched to any gene: 8. CDR3: CASSLVPSGSTETQYF. Here the CDR3 DNA reads TGTGCCAGCAGCTTAGTGCCCAGCGGGAGCACAGAGACCCAGTACTTC. Supplemented by reference TRBV7-8 and TRBJ2-5, the full variable domain reads GAGVSQSPRYKVAKRGQDVALRCDPISGHVSLFWYQQALGQGPEFLTYFQNEAQLDKSGLPSDRFFAERPEGSVSTLKIQRTQQEDSAVYLCASSLVPSGSTETQYFGPGTRLLVL.

This clonotype is deemed medium-sized. The V and J genes are TRBV19 and TRBJ1-5, with TRBD1 identical over 7 bases. V was pared by 5 bases and J by 2 bases, with 9 bases of the junction left unmatched. The CDR3 totals 16 residues. Germline V gene data show CDR1 as LNHDA and CDR2 as SQIVND (reference sequence). Here the CDR3 reads CASSRQGEAGNQPQHF. CDR3 bases: TGTGCCAGTAGTCGACAGGGAGAAGCCGGCAATCAGCCCCAGCATTTT.

In this sample, this clonotype is medium-sized (0.01 to 0.1%). The chain is built from TRBV7-8 and TRBJ2-6; TRBD2 is a possible D gene (5 bases). There are 20 residues in the CDR3. Deletions cut 2 bases from V and 0 bases from J, with 20 bases between. Germline CDR1 and CDR2: SGHVS and FQNEAQ. The CDR3: CASSLIPIGLSSSGANVLTF. The CDR3 DNA reads as TGTGCCAGCAGCTTAATCCCCATAGGACTTTCTAGCTCTGGGGCCAACGTCCTGACTTTC.

By sample share, this clonotype is medium-sized. This rearrangement joins TRBV18 to TRBJ2-7, with no clear D. The ends were cut back, 3 bases at V and 4 bases at J, with 7 bases in the middle. Germline V CDR1 and CDR2: KGHSH, LQKENI. The CDR3 is made up of 12 amino acids. The CDR3 coding sequence is TGTGCCAGCTCACCGGAGTCTTACGAGCAGTACTTC. Its protein product is CASSPESYEQYF.

This clonotype is deemed medium-sized. The chain has TRBV5-1 and TRBJ2-7; 9 nucleotides agree with TRBD1. Germline loops: CDR1 SGHRS, CDR2 YFSETQ. The CDR3 covers 16 residues. With 1 base clipped from V and 5 bases from J, the junction kept 10 bases outside the gene matches. The CDR3 region is CASSLSPTGGFNEQYF. CDR3 nucleotides: TGCGCCAGCAGCTTGTCCCCGACAGGGGGGTTCAACGAGCAGTACTTC.

By share of the sample, this clonotype is medium-sized. CDR3 bases: TGCAGTGCTAGAGATAGACGGACTAGCGGGGATGAGCAGTTCTTC. It codes for CSARDRRTSGDEQFF. The V call is TRBV20-1, the J call TRBJ2-1; the match to TRBD2 covers 12 bases. Germline values: CDR1 DFQATT, CDR2 SNEGSKA (reference sequence). V lost 0 bases and J lost 8; bases outside the gene matches: 5. The CDR3 totals 15 residues.

This clonotype was detected a few times. This chain links TRBV5-1 with TRBJ2-1; D could derive from TRBD1 or TRBD2 (5 bases each). V was shortened by 1 base and J by 0 bases, with 11 bases between the two germline ends. The CDR3 runs to 16 residues. Germline CDR1 SGHRS, CDR2 YFSETQ. CDR3 sequence reads: CASSLRGASSYNEQFF. As DNA, the CDR3 is TGCGCCAGCAGCTTGCGAGGGGCAAGCTCCTACAATGAGCAGTTCTTC.

This clonotype qualifies as large. The chain links TRBV29-1 to TRBJ2-1; the D is unclear. The CDR3 totals 15 residues. Trimming shortened V by 3 bases and J by 4 bases, and 16 bases separated the two germline ends. Per the germline V gene, CDR1 is SQVTM and CDR2 is ANQGSEA. DNA for the CDR3: TGCAGCGTTGATGGGTACGGAGAACAGTACAATGAGCAGTTCTTC. Its translation is CSVDGYGEQYNEQFF.

J is TRBJ2-7 and V is TRBV7-9; D possibly corresponds to TRBD1 (6 bases). V lost 1 base and J 11 bases, leaving 12 bases between the germline ends. Germline loops: CDR1 SEHNR, CDR2 FQNEAQ (reference sequence). The CDR3 sequence is 12 residues long. CDR3 DNA: TGTGCCAGCAGCTTAGACCCAGGGGTTAAGTACTTC. It translates to CASSLDPGVKYF.

By share, this clonotype ranks as medium-sized. The rearrangement links TRBV7-6 to TRBJ2-6; D may be TRBD1 (5 bases). Germline V gene data show CDR1 as SGHVS and CDR2 as FNYEAQ. The CDR3 covers 18 residues. Trimming left V 2 bases short and J 1 base short, with 15 bases between. The CDR3 DNA follows: TGTGCCAGCAGCTTAATGACGGCAGGGTCTTCTGGGGCCAACGTCCTGACTTTC. Protein sequence: CASSLMTAGSSGANVLTF.